One sample yielded the 13 T cell receptor beta chains listed below, sequenced in a study of T cell clonality in common variable immunodeficiency. The protocol was immunoSEQ multiplex PCR, while the TCRdb copy is restricted to in-frame clones and leaves out a portion. The specimen gives 40,000 to 50,000 clones without singletons; the ten biggest hold roughly 6%. Sequences were obtained from peripheral blood mononuclear cells. These receptors were obtained from a person aged 18 to 70 in good health.

There are many counts of this clone. The CDR3 end falls 3 residues outside the read, so it is completed with the germline J gene. V gene TRBV13 combines with J gene TRBJ1-3; tentatively, D is TRBD1 (6 bases). CDR3 length: 11 amino acids. Germline V lookup: CDR1 PRHDT, CDR2 FYEKMQ (reference sequence). The CDR3 bases that were read are TGTGCCAGCAGCCCGGGGACACCG. Translation gives CASSPGTP. The full CDR3 protein reads CASSPGTPIYF.

Remarks on this clone: Sequencing ends 3 residues short of the CDR3 end; the germline J gene provides the rest. The chain combines TRBV20-1 with TRBJ1-2; TRBD1 might be the D (6 bases). Germline CDR1 is DFQATT and CDR2 is SNEGSKA (reference sequence). The CDR3 has 16 residues. The CDR3 bases that were read are TGCAGTGCTAGAGCTCGAACATCAGTGTGGACAGATACC. Amino acids: CSARARTSVWTDT. The CDR3 as a whole reads CSARARTSVWTDTYTF.

With respect to this clone: The missing CDR3 end, 3 residues past where the read stops, is filled in from the germline J gene. The chain has TRBV11-2 and TRBJ2-7, with TRBD1 matching over 7 bases. V trimming: 3 bases; J trimming: 3 bases; junction bases outside the gene matches: 8. Germline-derived CDR1 and CDR2 are SGHAT and FQNNGV. The CDR3 extends over 15 amino acids. CDR3: CASSLTGRKGYEQYF. The sequenced part of the CDR3 DNA is TGTGCCAGCAGCTTGACAGGGCGTAAAGGCTACGAG.

This clone was picked up many times. With the read ending 3 residues before the CDR3 end, the germline J gene is used to fill in that end. The chain has TRBV2 and TRBJ1-1; 8 bases are a match to TRBD1. The CDR3 has 13 residues. Germline CDR1 is SNHLY and CDR2 is FYNNEI. The J segment lost 7 bases and the V segment lost 6 bases, leaving 7 bases of the junction unmatched. This CDR3 is CASRADRGGEAFF. The DNA read from the CDR3 is TGTGCCAGCAGGGCTGACAGGGGTGGTGAA. The variable domain in full, with the rest retrieved from reference TRBV2 and TRBJ1-1, is EPEVTQTPSHQVTQMGQEVILRCVPISNHLYFYWYRQILGQKVEFLVSFYNNEISEKSEIFDDQFSVERPDGSNFTLKIRSTKLEDSAMYFCASRADRGGEAFFGQGTRLTVV.

This clone was counted many times. Read coverage stops 3 residues before the CDR3 terminus; the germline J gene supplies the remainder. V is TRBV18 and J is TRBJ2-3; TRBD2 is a possible D gene (6 bases). V was clipped by 4 bases and J by 0 bases, with 17 bases between them. CDR1 is KGHSH and CDR2 is LQKENI in the germline V gene. CDR3 size: 17 residues. CDR3 loop: CASSRGKRATSTDTQYF. The part of the CDR3 DNA that was read is TGTGCCAGCTCACGGGGTAAGCGGGCCACTAGCACAGATACG.

The table lists this clone with many counts. The read halts 3 residues ahead of the CDR3 end, with the missing end drawn from the germline J gene. V and J are TRBV6-2 or TRBV6-3 and TRBJ2-3, with D possibly being TRBD2 (5 bases). The germline V gene encodes CDR1 MNHEY and CDR2 SVGEGT. V was pared by 5 bases and J by 0 bases, with 9 bases between. CDR3 length: 14 amino acids. CDR3 DNA, as far as it was read: TGTGCCAGCAGTCCCCGGACTAGCACAGATACG. Its protein product is CASSPRTSTDT. From start to end, the CDR3 is CASSPRTSTDTQYF.

This clone was detected many times. The CDR3 end lies 3 residues beyond the end of the read and is filled in from the germline J gene. Additional DNA sequences in this sample encode the identical CDR3. The genes are TRBV20-1 and TRBJ2-5; a possible D gene is TRBD1 (5 bases). The CDR3 contains 21 residues. Germline V lookup: CDR1 DFQATT, CDR2 SNEGSKA (reference sequence). Trimming took 1 base from V and 1 from J, leaving 31 bases between them. CDR3 in amino acids: CSARGLTVWGSNTSPQETQYF. CDR3 DNA (partial): TGCAGTGCTAGAGGGCTAACGGTTTGGGGCAGCAACACGTCCCCCCAAGAGACC.

This clone was seen many times. The read falls 3 residues short of the CDR3 end, and the missing part is taken from the germline J gene. V usage is TRBV5-1 and J usage is TRBJ2-1, with D tentatively TRBD1 (6 bases). The CDR3 is 16 amino acids. Trimming cost V 0 bases and J 6 bases, with 16 bases left between them. Germline V lookup: CDR1 SGHRS, CDR2 YFSETQ. The covered CDR3 bases are TGCGCCAGCAGCTTGGCCAGGGGCCTCCTAACCAATGAG. Residues: CASSLARGLLTNE. The full-length CDR3 reads as CASSLARGLLTNEQFF. The complete variable domain, with remaining parts taken from reference TRBV5-1 and TRBJ2-1, reads KAGVTQTPRYLIKTRGQQVTLSCSPISGHRSVSWYQQTPGQGLQFLFEYFSETQRNKGNFPGRFSGRQFSNSRSEMNVSTLELGDSALYLCASSLARGLLTNEQFFGPGTRLTVL.

This clone occurred many times. The read halts 3 residues ahead of the CDR3 end, with the missing end drawn from the germline J gene. The same CDR3 arises from other DNA sequences in this sample as well. The chain links TRBV7-2 to TRBJ1-2, with D hard to call. Germline CDR1 reads SGHTA; CDR2 reads FQGNSA. The CDR3 spans 15 residues. V was trimmed by 5 bases and J by 0 bases, leaving 13 bases between them. CDR3 amino acids: CASSPQAGTNYGYTF. CDR3 DNA, as far as it was read: TGTGCCAGCAGCCCGCAGGCAGGAACTAACTATGGC.

Ten or more counts support this clone. Sequencing ends 3 residues short of the CDR3 end; the germline J gene provides the rest. J is TRBJ2-5 and V is TRBV5-1; TRBD2 agrees at 7 bases. The CDR3 spans 16 residues. After removal of 3 bases from V and 3 bases from J, the junction contained 11 bases not matched to a gene. CDR1 is SGHRS, CDR2 YFSETQ, per germline. The CDR3 sequence is CASSSLGAAGKETQYF. The covered CDR3 bases are TGCGCCAGCAGCTCGCTCGGAGCAGCGGGGAAAGAGACC.

This clone has a handful of counts. The sequence runs out 3 residues before the end of the CDR3; the remainder is reconstructed from the germline J gene. This rearrangement joins TRBV2 to TRBJ1-6, with TRBD1 as a possible D gene (5 bases). V was shortened by 10 bases and J by 0 bases, with 13 bases between the two germline ends. CDR1 is SNHLY, CDR2 FYNNEI, per germline. The CDR3 has 15 residues. CDR3 bases read: TGTGCCACCAGACAGAGAAGCTCCTATAATTCACCC. Its protein is CATRQRSSYNSP. The entire CDR3 protein reads CATRQRSSYNSPLHF.

This clone has at least ten counts. Here the CDR3 reads CASSLSGTGGQPQHF. The CDR3 DNA, read in part, is TGTGCCAGCAGCTTGTCCGGGACAGGCGGCCAGCCC. The chain couples TRBV7-9 to TRBJ1-5, with 8 bases that match TRBD1. The read halts 3 residues ahead of the CDR3 end, with the missing end drawn from the germline J gene. CDR1 and CDR2 (germline): SEHNR, FQNEAQ (reference sequence). Trimming at V came to 3 bases and at J to 7 bases, leaving 8 bases not matched to a gene. The CDR3 consists of 15 residues.

This clone was detected many times. The read ends 3 residues shy of where the CDR3 ends; the end is completed using the germline J gene. This chain connects TRBV19 to TRBJ1-2, with D unresolved. This CDR3 is 13 amino acids long. Trimming cost V 7 bases and J 4 bases, with 13 bases left between them. Looked up from germline, CDR1 is LNHDA and CDR2 is SQIVND (reference sequence). The CDR3 DNA, read in part, is TGTGCCAGTACCCGGCGGGGAGGCTATGGC. Protein sequence: CASTRRGGYG. In full, the CDR3 reads CASTRRGGYGYTF.